One sample yielded the 27 T cell receptor beta chains listed below, sequenced in a study of control samples from healthy donors and cancer patients. Clones were read by immunoSEQ multiplex PCR, and TCRdb kept only the in-frame ones, dropping some. The sample carries about 180,000 clones, approximately 91% recorded once. Sequenced: blood. All receptors come from a woman in her forties in good health.

The chain combines TRBV10-3 with TRBJ2-1; D is possibly TRBD1 (6 bases). Trimming cost V 7 bases and J 3 bases, with 13 bases left between them. Germline CDR1 and CDR2: ENHRY and SYGVKD. The CDR3 loop spans 14 amino acids. The CDR3 loop reads CAINPGESYNEQFF. In nucleotides, the CDR3 is TGTGCCATCAACCCAGGGGAAAGCTACAATGAGCAGTTCTTC.

V and J are TRBV23-1 and TRBJ2-3; TRBD1 is a possible D gene (8 bases). TRBV23-1 is reported as an ORF; its role is uncertain. The CDR3 contains 15 residues. Trimming cost V 4 bases and J 6 bases, with 17 bases left between them. The CDR3 nucleotides read TGCGCCAGCAGTCCCCGGACAGGGAGGGAGGATACGCAGTATTTT. Its translation: CASSPRTGREDTQYF.

This chain joins TRBV5-6 and TRBJ1-1, with a possible D match to TRBD1 (5 bases). V was cut by 1 base and J by 3 bases, with 13 bases left in between. Germline values: CDR1 SGHDT, CDR2 YYEEEE. The CDR3 totals 15 residues. CDR3 DNA sequence: TGTGCCAGCAGCTTGTCAAGCAGGGTGTACACTGAAGCTTTCTTT. Translation gives CASSLSSRVYTEAFF.

This clone was counted a single time. This rearrangement joins TRBV6-6 to TRBJ2-7; D might be TRBD1 (5 bases). Germline CDR1 and CDR2: MNHNY and SVGAGI (reference sequence). This CDR3 has 12 amino acids. Between the trimmed V and J ends, which lost 5 bases and 5 bases, there was a span of 10 bases. CDR3 DNA sequence: TGTGCCAGCAGTCCCTCCAGGGACGAGCAGTACTTC. Translated, it gives CASSPSRDEQYF.

Here the CDR3 reads CASSESGAGGYTF. For the CDR3, the DNA is TGTGCCAGCAGTGAATCTGGGGCTGGTGGCTACACCTTC. The rearrangement joins TRBV6-1 to TRBJ1-2; D is possibly TRBD1 (5 bases). CDR3 size: 13 residues. Germline V gives CDR1 MNHNS, CDR2 SASEGT. V lost 2 bases and J 7 bases, leaving 11 bases between the germline ends.

DNA for the CDR3: TGTGCCACCAGTGATGGACAGGGGACCGGGGAGCTGTTTTTT. This encodes CATSDGQGTGELFF. V is TRBV24-1 and J is TRBJ2-2, with 9 bases identical to TRBD1. Germline CDR1 KGHDR, CDR2 SFDVKD. The CDR3 sequence is 14 residues long. The V and J ends lost 3 bases and 5 bases, in that order; junction bases with no gene match: 0.

This clone was counted a single time. The genes are TRBV11-2 and TRBJ1-2; TRBD1 aligns across 9 bases. This CDR3 contains 15 residues. The germline V gene has CDR1 SGHAT and CDR2 FQNNGV. With V trimmed by 5 bases and J by 8 bases, 12 bases remained unmatched. As DNA, the CDR3 is TGTGCCAGCAGCGTAGGGACAGGGCCGAGATGGGGCTACACCTTC. Translated: CASSVGTGPRWGYTF.

The sample holds one count of this clone. The V gene is TRBV15, the J gene TRBJ1-2; D unresolved. Germline CDR1 is LNHNV and CDR2 is YYDKDF (reference sequence). V lost 5 bases and J 1 base, leaving 8 bases between the germline ends. The CDR3 covers 13 residues. CDR3 coding DNA: TGTGCCACCAGCGACCCGGATAACTATGGCTACACCTTC. It yields the protein CATSDPDNYGYTF.

This rearrangement joins TRBV30 to TRBJ2-7; D call uncertain. The V end lost 2 bases, the J end lost 7 bases, and 9 bases lay between the germline ends. CDR1 is GTSNPN, CDR2 SVGIG, per germline (reference sequence). CDR3 length: 11 amino acids. In DNA form, the CDR3 reads TGTGCCTGGAGTTTTGGACGGGAGCAGTACTTC. Translating it yields CAWSFGREQYF.

V and J are TRBV7-8 and TRBJ2-1; possibly TRBD2 for D (5 bases). The V gene's germline CDR1 is SGHVS and CDR2 FQNEAQ. V gave up 4 bases and J gave up 0 bases, with 10 bases separating them. This CDR3 has 15 residues. The CDR3 spells CASSYGVSSYNEQFF. The CDR3 DNA reads as TGTGCCAGCAGCTACGGGGTGAGCTCCTACAATGAGCAGTTCTTC.

This clone was detected once. The CDR3 is CASSSVPGQGNTIYF. The CDR3 DNA is TGTGCCAGCAGCTCGGTTCCCGGACAGGGAAACACCATATATTTT. The chain employs TRBV5-6 and TRBJ1-3, with a tentative D call TRBD1 (6 bases). V gave up 3 bases and J gave up 4 bases, with 14 bases separating them. The CDR3 extends over 15 amino acids. Per germline, CDR1 SGHDT and CDR2 YYEEEE. Looking up the rest from reference TRBV5-6 and TRBJ1-3 gives the full variable domain: DAGVTQSPTHLIKTRGQQVTLRCSPKSGHDTVSWYQQALGQGPQFIFQYYEEEERQRGNFPDRFSGHQFPNYSSELNVNALLLGDSALYLCASSSVPGQGNTIYFGEGSWLTVV.

V and J are TRBV2 and TRBJ1-6; maybe TRBD1 (5 bases). This CDR3 is built from 16 residues. V lost 6 bases and J 7 bases, leaving 19 bases between the germline ends. Germline loops: CDR1 SNHLY, CDR2 FYNNEI. The CDR3 nucleotides read TGTGCCAGCAGCTCCCAAGGGCCGAGACAGAATTCACCCCTCCACTTT. Translated: CASSSQGPRQNSPLHF.

This sequence joins TRBV9 and TRBJ2-6; 7 bases line up with TRBD1. Unmatched junction bases numbered 6, after V lost 6 bases and J lost 0 bases. This CDR3 comprises 16 residues. Germline V gives CDR1 SGDLS, CDR2 YYNGEE. The CDR3 reads CASTGTALSGANVLTF. The CDR3 DNA follows: TGTGCCAGCACCGGGACAGCGCTCTCTGGGGCCAACGTCCTGACTTTC.

This chain uses TRBV6-5 with TRBJ1-5; 9 bases match TRBD1. The germline CDR1 and CDR2 sequences are MNHEY and SVGAGI. With V trimmed by 7 bases and J by 4 bases, 8 bases remained unmatched. This CDR3 region has 15 residues. CDR3 nucleotides: TGTGCCAGCACCTCCGGGACAGGGTTGAATCAGCCCCAGCATTTT. Translated: CASTSGTGLNQPQHF.

CDR3 in DNA: TGTGCCAGCAGTGAGGACGGAAACTATGGCTACACCTTC. It is translated as CASSEDGNYGYTF. V is TRBV27 and J is TRBJ1-2; no definite D call. Trimming stripped 5 bases from V and 2 bases from J, with 9 bases between. This CDR3 has 13 residues. Germline lookup yields CDR1 MNHEY and CDR2 SMNVEV (reference sequence).

The chain carries TRBV5-1 and TRBJ1-1; tentative D call: TRBD1 (5 bases). From germline, CDR1 is SGHRS and CDR2 YFSETQ. This CDR3 contains 14 residues. Deletions cut 0 bases from V and 4 bases from J, with 10 bases between. The CDR3 DNA reads TGCGCCAGCAGCTTGGGCGGGGGGACCACTGAAGCTTTCTTT. It codes for CASSLGGGTTEAFF.

This chain joins TRBV7-2 and TRBJ2-1, with 7 bases aligning to TRBD1. Unmatched junction bases numbered 8, after V lost 1 base and J lost 5 bases. Germline-derived CDR1 and CDR2 are SGHTA and FQGNSA. The CDR3 totals 16 residues. This CDR3 reads CASSLVRGPANNEQFF. Written as DNA, the CDR3 is TGTGCCAGCAGCTTAGTAAGGGGGCCGGCGAACAATGAGCAGTTCTTC.

V usage is TRBV4-1 and J usage is TRBJ2-7; TRBD1 aligns across 7 bases. The germline gives CDR1 MGHRA, CDR2 YSYEKL. CDR3 length: 18 residues. After removal of 0 bases from V and 2 bases from J, the junction contained 13 bases not matched to a gene. The CDR3 region is CASSQEWRTGTDAYEQYF. CDR3 in DNA: TGCGCCAGCAGCCAAGAATGGCGAACCGGGACAGATGCCTACGAGCAGTACTTC.

The rearrangement uses TRBV6-5 and TRBJ1-4, with D unclear. CDR1 is MNHEY, CDR2 SVGAGI, per germline. V dropped 7 bases and J dropped 7 bases, with 16 bases sitting between them. The CDR3 is 14 amino acids. Written as DNA, the CDR3 is TGTGCCAGCACTCGGACGCAGAGGGCTGAAAAACTGTTTTTT. It specifies CASTRTQRAEKLFF.

This chain joins TRBV12-3 or TRBV12-4 and TRBJ1-2; D may be TRBD1 (5 bases). The ends were cut back, 6 bases at V and 4 bases at J, with 12 bases in the middle. This CDR3 is 13 amino acids long. CDR3: CASSLGDPYGYTF. The CDR3 region has the DNA TGTGCCAGCAGCCTCGGGGACCCCTATGGCTACACCTTC.

J is TRBJ1-3 and V is TRBV28; TRBD1 matches 10 bases. Trimming cost V 6 bases and J 5 bases; bases outside gene matches: 7. CDR1 and CDR2 (germline): MDHEN, SYDVKM. The CDR3 is 15 residues long. The CDR3 loop reads CASSPPDRGRNTIYF. The DNA of the CDR3 is TGTGCCAGCAGCCCTCCCGACAGGGGGCGAAACACCATATATTTT.

The V gene is TRBV13, the J gene TRBJ2-7; 8 bases are shared with TRBD1. CDR1 PRHDT and CDR2 FYEKMQ come from the germline V gene (reference sequence). The ends lost 8 bases at V and 3 bases at J; junction bases unmatched: 9. This CDR3 has 14 residues. The CDR3 spells CASAWAGGLYEQYF. DNA for the CDR3: TGTGCCAGCGCTTGGGCAGGGGGCCTCTACGAGCAGTACTTC.

The chain joins TRBV18 to TRBJ1-1; no reliable D call. The V and J ends lost 6 bases and 5 bases respectively, with 10 bases between them. Germline assignment: CDR1 KGHSH and CDR2 LQKENI. The CDR3 is made up of 12 amino acids. The CDR3 sequence is CASSDRGTEAFF. Written as DNA, the CDR3 is TGTGCCAGCTCCGACCGAGGAACTGAAGCTTTCTTT.

The V and J genes are TRBV12-3 or TRBV12-4 and TRBJ2-7; the D is unclear. Trimming removed 4 bases at V and 6 bases at J, with 13 bases between. This CDR3 spans 13 amino acids. The CDR3 protein is CASSYQPRLEQYF. In DNA, the CDR3 is TGTGCCAGCAGTTATCAGCCCAGGCTCGAGCAGTACTTC.

In this sample, this clone turned up once. The rearrangement joins TRBV10-2 to TRBJ1-1; D not resolved. The V gene's germline CDR1 is WSHSY and CDR2 SAAADI. The CDR3 sequence is 11 residues long. V was shortened by 5 bases and J by 3 bases, with 4 bases between the two germline ends. The CDR3 DNA sequence: TGCGCCAGCAGTACGGACACTGAAGCTTTCTTT. The encoded protein is CASSTDTEAFF.

This rearrangement joins TRBV19 to TRBJ1-6, with a weak D call TRBD1 (6 bases). The V end lost 8 bases, the J end lost 8 bases, and 25 bases lay between the germline ends. The CDR3 runs to 17 residues. Germline values: CDR1 LNHDA, CDR2 SQIVND (reference sequence). For the CDR3, the DNA is TGTGCCAGTCGGCAACAGGGAACTTTCCCCTTTTATTCACCCCTCCACTTT. As protein: CASRQQGTFPFYSPLHF.

The rearrangement joins TRBV9 to TRBJ2-5; 9 nucleotides agree with TRBD2. Germline V lookup: CDR1 SGDLS, CDR2 YYNGEE. This CDR3 has 14 residues. The V and J ends lost 3 bases and 2 bases, in that order; junction bases with no gene match: 2. DNA for the CDR3: TGTGCCAGCAGCGGGCTAGCGGGGCAAGAGACCCAGTACTTC. Protein sequence: CASSGLAGQETQYF.